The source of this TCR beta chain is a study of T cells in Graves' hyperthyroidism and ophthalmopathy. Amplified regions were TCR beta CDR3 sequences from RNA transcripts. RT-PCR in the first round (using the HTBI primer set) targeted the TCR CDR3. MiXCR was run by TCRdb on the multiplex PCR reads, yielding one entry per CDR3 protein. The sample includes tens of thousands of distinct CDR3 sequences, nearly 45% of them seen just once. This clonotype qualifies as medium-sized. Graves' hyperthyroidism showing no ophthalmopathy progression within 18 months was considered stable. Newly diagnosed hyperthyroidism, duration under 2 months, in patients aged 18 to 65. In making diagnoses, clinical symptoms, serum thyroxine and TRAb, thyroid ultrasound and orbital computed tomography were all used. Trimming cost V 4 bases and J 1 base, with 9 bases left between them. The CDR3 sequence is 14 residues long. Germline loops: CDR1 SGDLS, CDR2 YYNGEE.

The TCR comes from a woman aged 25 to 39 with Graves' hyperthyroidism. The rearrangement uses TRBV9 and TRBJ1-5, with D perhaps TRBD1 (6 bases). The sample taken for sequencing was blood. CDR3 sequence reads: CASSRGASNQPQHF. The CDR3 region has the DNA TGTGCCAGCAGCCGGGGGGCAAGCAATCAGCCCCAGCATTTT.